These T cell receptor beta chains were read from a single sample in a study of blood T cell dynamics during melanoma immunotherapy. Here immunoSEQ multiplex PCR was the method, and the copy in TCRdb shows in-frame clones only, minus some. The sample contains 7,900 or so clones, 88% of which appear only once. The sample consisted of blood, taken from a patient treated with checkpoint blockade. The receptors shown here come from a human donor with melanoma. CDR3s include the opening cysteine and the closing phenylalanine or tryptophan. The D gene is left open where the match is weak. Size values are once, few and many counts, or a class for expanded clones, and some rows have none.

size	D	V	J	DNA	CDR3
-	-	TRBV7-8	TRBJ1-2	TGTGCCAGCAGCTTAGTGAAGGGGGAGGGCTACACCTTC	CASSLVKGEGYTF
-	-	TRBV13	TRBJ2-6	TGTGCCAGCAGCTTAAGGGGGGCCAACGTCCTGACTTTC	CASSLRGANVLTF
-	-	TRBV19	TRBJ1-2	TGTGCCAGTAGTATAGTAAAGGGCCAGGGCGACTATGGCTACACCTTC	CASSIVKGQGDYGYTF
-	-	TRBV28	TRBJ1-1	TGTGCCAGCAGTACCTATCCCGACTCGACTCAAGAAGCTTTCTTT	CASSTYPDSTQEAFF
-	-	TRBV29-1	TRBJ1-5	TGCAGCGTTGAAGGAGGGGCAGGAGAACAGCCCCAGCATTTT	CSVEGGAGEQPQHF
-	TRBD1	TRBV6-5	TRBJ1-5	TGTGCCAGCAGGACAGGGGCCCAGCCCCAGCATTTT	CASRTGAQPQHF
-	-	TRBV6-5	TRBJ1-1	TGTGCCAGCAGTTACTCGGGGGGAAGCACTGAAGCTTTCTTT	CASSYSGGSTEAFF
-	-	TRBV5-1	TRBJ2-6	TGCGCCAGCAGCTTATCGGGGGATGGGGCCAACGTCCTGACTTTC	CASSLSGDGANVLTF
-	TRBD1	TRBV11-3	TRBJ1-1	TGTGCCAGCAGCTTAGGACAGGGCAGCGGGGCCACTGAAGCTTTCTTT	CASSLGQGSGATEAFF
-	-	TRBV16	TRBJ2-7	TGTGCCAGCAGTCAATCCGGCAGCTCCTACGAGCAGTACTTC	CASSQSGSSYEQYF
-	-	TRBV10-3	TRBJ1-1	TGTGCCATCAGTGAGGAGGCCAATCTGGCGAATGAAGCTTTCTTT	CAISEEANLANEAFF
-	TRBD1	TRBV2	TRBJ2-4	TGTGCCAGCAGCAGGGGACAGAAAAACATTCAGTACTTC	CASSRGQKNIQYF
-	-	TRBV28	TRBJ1-5	TGTTCGGAGGGGCGGGGAAATCAGCCCCAGCATTTT	CSEGRGNQPQHF
-	-	TRBV15	TRBJ2-7	TGTGCCACCAGCAGAGATAAGATACATTCCTACGAGCAGTACTTC	CATSRDKIHSYEQYF
-	TRBD1	TRBV5-5	TRBJ2-7	TGTGCCAGCAGCCAGAGGGACAGGGGAACCTACGAGCAGTACTTC	CASSQRDRGTYEQYF
-	-	TRBV7-6	TRBJ2-7	TGTGCCAGCAGCTTATACCCCTACGAGCAGTACTTC	CASSLYPYEQYF
-	TRBD1	TRBV7-2	TRBJ1-2	TGTGCCAGCAGCGGGGACAGGGTCATTGGCTACACCTTC	CASSGDRVIGYTF
-	TRBD1	TRBV18	TRBJ2-6	TGTGCCAGCTCACGGGGGACAGGAGGCTCTGGGGCCAACGTCCTGACTTTC	CASSRGTGGSGANVLTF
-	-	TRBV2	TRBJ2-7	TGTGCCAGCAGTGGCGGCCCCGGGGAGACCTCCCACGAGCAGTACTTC	CASSGGPGETSHEQYF
once	-	TRBV11-2	TRBJ2-1	TGTGCCAGCAGCCTTGGACTAACCTCCTACAATGAGCAGTTCTTC	CASSLGLTSYNEQFF
-	-	TRBV7-8	TRBJ2-7	TGTGCCAGCAGCTTAGTAGCGGTGAGCTCCTACGAGCAGTACTTC	CASSLVAVSSYEQYF
-	-	TRBV6-1	TRBJ1-2	TGTGCCAGCAGTGAAGCAGTCGGCAGGGCTCCCTATGGCTACACCTTC	CASSEAVGRAPYGYTF
-	TRBD1	TRBV6-6	TRBJ1-2	TGTGCCAGCAGTACGGCCCGGACAGGGAGGGACGGCTACACCTTC	CASSTARTGRDGYTF
once	-	TRBV5-4	TRBJ1-1	TGTGCCAGCAGCAGCACTCAGGGCTCCACTGAAGCTTTCTTT	CASSSTQGSTEAFF
-	-	TRBV18	TRBJ1-5	TGTGCCAGCTCACCACCCCAGGCCCAAAAATCGCGGCCCCAGCATTTT	CASSPPQAQKSRPQHF
-	TRBD1	TRBV5-4	TRBJ1-1	TGTGCCAGCAGCCCCCGGGACAGGGGGACTGAAGCTTTCTTT	CASSPRDRGTEAFF
-	-	TRBV7-9	TRBJ2-6	TGTGCCAGCAGCTTAGCCTACAGCTCTGGGGCCAACGTCCTGACTTTC	CASSLAYSSGANVLTF
-	-	TRBV6-5	TRBJ2-7	TGTGCCAGCAGTTACAAAACGGAGGGCTACGAGCAGTACTTC	CASSYKTEGYEQYF
-	-	TRBV6-5	TRBJ1-1	TGTGCCAGCAGTAGAGCAGGGAAAGCTTTCTTT	CASSRAGKAFF
-	TRBD1	TRBV30	TRBJ1-1	TGTGCCTCCGACAGGGGGCTGGTCACTGAAGCTTTCTTT	CASDRGLVTEAFF
-	-	TRBV19	TRBJ1-1	TGTGCCAGTAGCCTTATGGGGGGGACTGAAGCTTTCTTT	CASSLMGGTEAFF
-	-	TRBV19	TRBJ2-6	TGTGCCAGTGCTCTAAGGGACACTCCCTTCTCTGGGGCCAACGTCCTGACTTTC	CASALRDTPFSGANVLTF
-	-	TRBV19	TRBJ1-1	TGTGCCAGTAGACCCGGCGACAGGAACACTGAAGCTTTCTTT	CASRPGDRNTEAFF
-	TRBD1	TRBV7-2	TRBJ1-5	TGTGCCAGCAGCCTACAGGGGAATCAGCCCCAGCATTTT	CASSLQGNQPQHF
-	TRBD1	TRBV18	TRBJ2-7	TGTGCCAGCTCACCGGTTCGATCAGGGGGAGAATACGAGCAGTACTTC	CASSPVRSGGEYEQYF
-	-	TRBV30	TRBJ2-7	TGTGCCTGGAGTGTCGTTAGGGGGTACGAGCAGTACTTC	CAWSVVRGYEQYF
-	-	TRBV5-6	TRBJ2-1	TGTGCCAGCAGTACAGGGTTCGAGCAGTTCTTC	CASSTGFEQFF
-	-	TRBV2	TRBJ1-1	TGTGCCAGCAGTCCCCCGGGACTGGAAGCTTTCTTT	CASSPPGLEAFF
-	-	TRBV19	TRBJ2-7	TGTGCCAGTAGTACAGACCTCTGGTCGAGTGAGCAGTACTTC	CASSTDLWSSEQYF
-	TRBD2	TRBV19	TRBJ2-7	TGTGCCAGTAGCGGACTCGGGACTAGCGGGGGTTACGAGCAGTACTTC	CASSGLGTSGGYEQYF
-	TRBD1	TRBV18	TRBJ2-7	TGTGCCAGCTCACCCAGTGCTCAGGGGGCATCCGAGCAGTACTTC	CASSPSAQGASEQYF
-	-	TRBV11-2	TRBJ1-2	TGTGCCAGCAGCCTCCCCCTGGCAGGGGCGCTTAACTATGGCTACACCTTC	CASSLPLAGALNYGYTF
-	-	TRBV5-1	TRBJ2-6	TGCGCCACCCGCTCCTGGGAGGGGGCCAACGTCCTGACTTTC	CATRSWEGANVLTF
-	-	TRBV6-1	TRBJ2-7	TGTGCCAGCAGCGAGGGGACACATCTAACCTACGAGCAGTACTTC	CASSEGTHLTYEQYF
-	-	TRBV6-6	TRBJ1-1	TGTGCCAGCAGTTACTACAACACTGAAGCTTTCTTT	CASSYYNTEAFF
once	-	TRBV5-1	TRBJ1-5	TGCGCCAGCAGCTGGGCGCCAGGGACCCAGCCCCAGCATTTT	CASSWAPGTQPQHF
-	-	TRBV7-2	TRBJ2-2	TGTGCCAGCAGCCCCCCCGAGCGGTCGAACACCGGGGAGCTGTTTTTT	CASSPPERSNTGELFF
-	-	TRBV11-2	TRBJ1-2	TGTGCCAGCAGCTTAGATCGAGGGTATGGCTACACCTTC	CASSLDRGYGYTF
-	TRBD1	TRBV28	TRBJ1-6	TGTGCCAGCAGTCCCGGGACAGGACGTTCACCCCTCCACTTT	CASSPGTGRSPLHF
-	TRBD1	TRBV10-3	TRBJ2-7	TGTGCCATCAGGGAGACAGGGTACGAGCAGTACTTC	CAIRETGYEQYF
-	-	TRBV30	TRBJ1-4	TGTGCCTGGAGTGTACGGATAGGTGAAAAACTGTTTTTT	CAWSVRIGEKLFF
-	-	TRBV15	TRBJ1-5	TGTGCCACCAGCAGAGTCGGGGCAGGTATAAGCAATCAGCCCCAGCATTTT	CATSRVGAGISNQPQHF
-	TRBD2	TRBV5-1	TRBJ2-7	TGCGCCAGCAGCTTGGCTAGCGGGAGTCGGTCCTACGAGCAGTACTTC	CASSLASGSRSYEQYF
-	-	TRBV14	TRBJ2-4	TGTGCCAGCAGCCAAGGGGACGGACTGGGATACATTCAGTACTTC	CASSQGDGLGYIQYF
-	TRBD1	TRBV7-3	TRBJ2-2	TGTGCCAGCAGCTTAAGGGGACAGGCGAACACCGGGGAGCTGTTTTTT	CASSLRGQANTGELFF
-	-	TRBV2	TRBJ1-5	TGTGCCAGCAGTGATACGGGGTTCAATCAGCCCCAGCATTTT	CASSDTGFNQPQHF
-	-	TRBV2	TRBJ1-6	TGTGCCAGCAGTGAATTAGGACTAGAGAATTCACCCCTCCACTTT	CASSELGLENSPLHF
once	-	TRBV6-5	TRBJ2-7	TGTGCCAGCACCCGAGGGGCGAGCTCCTACGAGCAGTACTTC	CASTRGASSYEQYF
once	-	TRBV27	TRBJ2-7	TGTGCCAGCAGTTTTGGGGACGCAACCTACGAGCAGTACTTC	CASSFGDATYEQYF